The sequence of this T cell receptor (beta chain) was determined in a study of blood T cell repertoires in COVID-19. Overall study context: The samples span acute and convalescent COVID-19 from the United States, Italy and Spain.

The method was immunoSEQ multiplex PCR; TCRdb's version includes in-frame clones alone and lacks a portion of them. The sample holds around 300,000 clones, about 85% seen once. The trim removed 10 bases at V and 0 bases at J, leaving 4 bases unmatched. The CDR3 runs to 13 residues. Germline V gene sequence: CDR1 LNHDA, CDR2 SQIVND (reference sequence). The sequenced material came from peripheral blood. This clonotype was obtained from a human donor in a cohort sampled during active COVID-19. The chain uses TRBV19 and TRBJ2-3; 7 nucleotides line up with TRBD1. CDR3 region: CATATGSTDTQYF. The DNA for the CDR3 is TGTGCCACCGCGACAGGGAGCACAGATACGCAGTATTTT.